This T cell receptor beta chain came from a study of blood T cell repertoires in COVID-19. Study-level information: The study drew acute and convalescent COVID-19 samples from the United States, Italy and Spain. T cells, B-cell-depleted T cells, or PBMCs provided the cDNA or gDNA that served as material.

Per the germline V gene, CDR1 is LNHDA and CDR2 is SQIVND (reference sequence). Trimming removed 6 bases from V and 7 bases from J; junction bases left unmatched: 3. The CDR3 has 13 amino acids. Original analysis: Quantification of nucleated cells was approximated via reference gene primer amplification. Some clones are missing from TCRdb's copy, which holds only in-frame ones; the method was immunoSEQ multiplex PCR. The DNA gave D and trimming, while V, J and clone size come from that table. The sample gives a few hundred thousand clones, roughly 85% of which show up once; roughly 7% is in the top ten.

Material for sequencing was peripheral blood. The receptor's source is a human donor in a cohort sampled during active COVID-19. This chain connects TRBV19 to TRBJ2-1; TRBD1 aligns across 10 bases. The DNA for the CDR3 is TGTGCCAGTAGCAGACAGGGGGCGAATGAGCAGTTCTTC. Translated, it gives CASSRQGANEQFF.